These 29 T cell receptor beta chains share one sample of origin, sequenced in a study of memory CD4+ T cells and cytomegalovirus serostatus. The sort gate was single viable CD3+CD4+CD8-CD45RO+ cells for memory CD4+ T cells. Generated by immunoSEQ multiplex PCR, the TCRdb table keeps only in-frame clones and is missing some. In the table there are approximately 49,000 clones, under 80% of which are singletons. Sequencing input: memory CD4+ T cells from blood. These receptors all stem from an adult in good health and CMV-seronegative.

This chain connects TRBV2 to TRBJ1-1, with 10 bases lining up with TRBD1. This CDR3 spans 14 amino acids. Germline V CDR1 and CDR2: SNHLY, FYNNEI. The trim removed 7 bases at V and 6 bases at J, leaving 8 bases unmatched. CDR3: CASTRDRGEAEAFF. CDR3 DNA sequence: TGTGCCAGCACTCGGGACAGGGGAGAAGCTGAAGCTTTCTTT.

V is TRBV18 and J is TRBJ2-3, with TRBD2 identical over 8 bases. The CDR3 extends over 14 amino acids. Germline values: CDR1 KGHSH, CDR2 LQKENI. The J segment lost 5 bases and the V segment lost 0 bases, leaving 1 base of the junction unmatched. The chain's CDR3 is CASSPPSGGDTQYF. DNA for the CDR3: TGTGCCAGCTCACCACCCAGCGGGGGAGATACGCAGTATTTT.

The rearrangement joins TRBV28 to TRBJ2-6; 7 nucleotides match TRBD1. The trim removed 7 bases at V and 4 bases at J, leaving 7 bases unmatched. This CDR3 has 15 amino acids. Germline values: CDR1 MDHEN, CDR2 SYDVKM. This CDR3 is CASTKTGPGANVLTF. The CDR3 DNA reads as TGTGCCAGCACCAAGACAGGGCCAGGGGCCAACGTCCTGACTTTC.

The chain carries TRBV5-8 and TRBJ1-1; no firm D call. This CDR3 region has 15 residues. The germline V gene has CDR1 SGHTS and CDR2 YDEGEE. V was clipped by 2 bases and J by 1 base, with 12 bases between them. Here the CDR3 DNA reads TGTGCCAGCAGCTTTATTACCCGTGGGAACACTGAAGCTTTCTTT. It is translated as CASSFITRGNTEAFF.

This rearrangement joins TRBV19 to TRBJ2-7; the D gene is possibly TRBD1 (5 bases). The V and J ends lost 5 bases and 4 bases respectively, with 12 bases between them. The germline CDR1 and CDR2 sequences are LNHDA and SQIVND (reference sequence). The CDR3 is 13 amino acids. Here the CDR3 DNA reads TGTGCCAGTAGTTTCGGCAGGGCTTACGAGCAGTACTTC. It specifies CASSFGRAYEQYF. The complete variable domain, with remaining parts taken from reference TRBV19 and TRBJ2-7, reads DGGITQSPKYLFRKEGQNVTLSCEQNLNHDAMYWYRQDPGQGLRLIYYSQIVNDFQKGDIAEGYSVSREKKESFPLTVTSAQKNPTAFYLCASSFGRAYEQYFGPGTRLTVT.

The chain joins TRBV21-1 to TRBJ2-7; the D call of TRBD2 is as the table states it, not checked on the DNA. TRBV21-1 is tagged as a pseudogene. The CDR3 has 11 amino acids. The CDR3 is CASSHSYEQYF. CDR3 coding DNA: TGTGCCAGCAGCCATAGCTACGAGCAGTACTTC.

The V gene is TRBV28, the J gene TRBJ1-2; no reliable D call. Trimming removed 5 bases at V and 5 bases at J, with 9 bases between. This CDR3 is built from 12 residues. The germline gives CDR1 MDHEN, CDR2 SYDVKM. The CDR3: CASSRAGYGYTF. In nucleotides, the CDR3 is TGTGCCAGCAGTCGTGCCGGTTATGGCTACACCTTC.

V usage is TRBV5-4 and J usage is TRBJ1-3, with D perhaps TRBD1 (5 bases). Germline CDR1 reads SGHNT; CDR2 reads YYREEE (reference sequence). V gave up 4 bases and J gave up 7 bases, with 21 bases separating them. The CDR3 has 16 amino acids. CDR3 in amino acids: CASSLPGTSKGNTIYF. In DNA, the CDR3 is TGTGCCAGCAGCCTACCGGGCACCTCAAAGGGGAACACCATATATTTT.

This clone appeared a single time. The rearrangement uses TRBV4-2 and TRBJ2-3; D is uncertain. The CDR3 extends over 13 amino acids. V lost 2 bases, J lost 5 bases, and 8 bases lay in between. Germline CDR1 reads LGHNA; CDR2 reads YNFKEQ. The CDR3 DNA sequence: TGTGCCAGCAGCCAATCTCTTCGAGATACGCAGTATTTT. This codes for CASSQSLRDTQYF.

The chain recombines TRBV6-6 with TRBJ2-2; 10 bases map to TRBD1. After removal of 7 bases from V and 5 bases from J, the junction contained 4 bases not matched to a gene. This CDR3 spans 14 amino acids. CDR1 and CDR2 from the germline V gene are MNHNY and SVGAGI (reference sequence). CDR3 sequence: CASTKGQGTGELFF. The CDR3 bases are TGTGCCAGCACAAAGGGACAGGGGACCGGGGAGCTGTTTTTT.

V and J are TRBV11-3 and TRBJ2-1; D not certain. This CDR3 is 15 amino acids long. Germline V gene sequence: CDR1 SGHNT, CDR2 YENEEA. V was cut by 1 base and J by 5 bases, with 12 bases left in between. For the CDR3, the DNA is TGTGCCAGCAGCTTAGCTCAGACTGCCAACAATGAGCAGTTCTTC. This sequence encodes CASSLAQTANNEQFF.

In DNA form, the CDR3 reads TGTGCCAGTAGTATTGTCAGGGATAACACTGAAGCTTTCTTT. Translating it yields CASSIVRDNTEAFF. The genes are TRBV19 and TRBJ1-1; TRBD1 might be the D (5 bases). The V and J ends lost 3 bases and 2 bases respectively, with 10 bases between them. CDR1 is LNHDA and CDR2 is SQIVND in the germline V gene (reference sequence). The CDR3 is 14 residues long.

There are a few counts of this clone. The rearrangement links TRBV4-2 to TRBJ1-4; D is ambiguous. Trimming left V 1 base short and J 8 bases short, with 14 bases between. This CDR3 region has 15 residues. From germline, CDR1 is LGHNA and CDR2 YNFKEQ. The CDR3 DNA sequence: TGTGCCAGCAGCCAAGCATTCGGTGGAGACGAAAAACTGTTTTTT. Translated: CASSQAFGGDEKLFF.

The chain couples TRBV7-2 to TRBJ2-7; 11 positions agree with TRBD2. The J segment lost 1 base and the V segment lost 2 bases, leaving 13 bases of the junction unmatched. The CDR3 totals 19 residues. Looked up from germline, CDR1 is SGHTA and CDR2 is FQGNSA. The CDR3 reads CASSLWGRKTSGASYEQYF. The CDR3, as DNA: TGTGCCAGCAGCTTATGGGGGAGAAAGACTAGCGGGGCTTCCTACGAGCAGTACTTC. Full variable domain (rest looked up from reference TRBV7-2 and TRBJ2-7): GAGVSQSPSNKVTEKGKDVELRCDPISGHTALYWYRQSLGQGLEFLIYFQGNSAPDKSGLPSDRFSAERTGGSVSTLTIQRTQQEDSAVYLCASSLWGRKTSGASYEQYFGPGTRLTVT.

The chain is built from TRBV5-1 and TRBJ2-1; 8 bases fit TRBD2. The CDR3 is made up of 16 amino acids. CDR1 and CDR2 (germline): SGHRS, YFSETQ. V lost 1 base, J lost 0 bases, and 3 bases stayed unmatched. CDR3 loop: CASSLRAGASYNEQFF. In nucleotides, the CDR3 is TGCGCCAGCAGCTTGAGAGCGGGGGCCTCCTACAATGAGCAGTTCTTC.

This clone occurred a few times. A junction boundary mismatches the germline segment, possibly from a read error. V is TRBV6-1 and J is TRBJ1-5; 7 bases are shared with TRBD1. Looked up from germline, CDR1 is MNHNS and CDR2 is SASEGT. This CDR3 is built from 13 residues. The CDR3 loop reads CASREEDRADTHF. The CDR3 DNA follows: TGTGCCAGCAGAGAAGAAGACAGGGCCGATACGCATTTT.

In DNA form, the CDR3 reads TGTGCCAGCAGTGAAATGGCAGGGAGTGAAAAACTGTTTTTT. Translating gives CASSEMAGSEKLFF. The V call is TRBV2, the J call TRBJ1-4; the D gene is possibly TRBD1 (5 bases). In germline, CDR1 is SNHLY, CDR2 FYNNEI. Trimming removed 2 bases at V and 7 bases at J, with 11 bases between. The CDR3 totals 14 residues.

This clone turned up a few times. The chain recombines TRBV7-2 with TRBJ1-5; the match to TRBD1 covers 9 bases. The CDR3 covers 14 residues. V was pared by 5 bases and J by 6 bases, with 5 bases of the junction left unmatched. Germline CDR1 SGHTA, CDR2 FQGNSA. The CDR3: CASSLGGQGQPQHF. The CDR3 coding sequence is TGTGCCAGCAGCCTTGGGGGACAGGGTCAGCCCCAGCATTTT.

The table lists this clone with a few counts. The chain uses TRBV19 and TRBJ2-7; 8 bases are shared with TRBD1. CDR3 length: 14 residues. V dropped 7 bases and J dropped 3; count of bases not matched to a gene: 8. Germline-derived CDR1 and CDR2 are LNHDA and SQIVND (reference sequence). DNA of the CDR3: TGTGCCAGTACCCCGGGACAGGAAAGCTACGAGCAGTACTTC. It specifies CASTPGQESYEQYF. Combining the CDR3 with reference TRBV19 and TRBJ2-7 gives the whole variable domain DGGITQSPKYLFRKEGQNVTLSCEQNLNHDAMYWYRQDPGQGLRLIYYSQIVNDFQKGDIAEGYSVSREKKESFPLTVTSAQKNPTAFYLCASTPGQESYEQYFGPGTRLTVT.

The CDR3 DNA sequence: TGTGCCAGCACCTATATGGCAGGTACCTACGAGCAGTACTTC. Translating it yields CASTYMAGTYEQYF. This sequence joins TRBV6-5 and TRBJ2-7; D remains ambiguous. Trimming took 7 bases from V and 2 from J, leaving 15 bases between them. Germline CDR1 is MNHEY and CDR2 is SVGAGI. The CDR3 is 14 amino acids.

The chain is built from TRBV30 and TRBJ2-7; tentatively, D is TRBD1 (6 bases). V was cut by 4 bases and J by 3 bases, with 22 bases left in between. The V gene's germline CDR1 is GTSNPN and CDR2 SVGIG (reference sequence). This CDR3 is built from 16 residues. CDR3 DNA: TGTGCCTGGAACAACATCCGGGACATCAGGTTCTACGAGCAGTACTTC. It specifies CAWNNIRDIRFYEQYF.

The chain is built from TRBV2 and TRBJ1-2; D might be TRBD1 (5 bases). V lost 6 bases and J 8 bases, leaving 16 bases between the germline ends. The CDR3 is 13 amino acids. Germline V gene lookup returns CDR1 SNHLY and CDR2 FYNNEI. CDR3 coding DNA: TGTGCCAGCAGCCGGGACCGGGAGGGAGGCTACACCTTC. It encodes CASSRDREGGYTF.

The count of this clone is one. The gene calls are TRBV7-8 and TRBJ2-1, with 13 bases aligning to TRBD2. V dropped 1 base and J dropped 15; count of bases not matched to a gene: 12. The CDR3 sequence is 16 residues long. The germline gives CDR1 SGHVS, CDR2 FQNEAQ. As DNA, the CDR3 is TGTGCCAGCAGCTTAGATGGGGGACTAGCGGGGACATATAGGTTCTTC. Its protein is CASSLDGGLAGTYRFF.

The V and J genes are TRBV10-3 and TRBJ2-7, with 9 bases identical to TRBD1. The CDR3 covers 15 residues. Germline V gene data show CDR1 as ENHRY and CDR2 as SYGVKD. V lost 6 bases and J lost 0; bases outside the gene matches: 6. The CDR3 sequence is CAIRAGTGSSYEQYF. As DNA, the CDR3 is TGTGCCATCAGGGCGGGGACAGGGAGCTCCTACGAGCAGTACTTC.

The V call is TRBV11-2, the J call TRBJ1-4; 9 bases align to TRBD1. This CDR3 has 14 amino acids. Trimming took 4 bases from V and 8 from J; bases not matched to a gene: 5. Germline V lookup: CDR1 SGHAT, CDR2 FQNNGV. CDR3: CASSSGQGREKLFF. CDR3 in DNA: TGTGCCAGCAGCTCAGGACAGGGGAGAGAAAAACTGTTTTTT.

The rearrangement uses TRBV25-1 and TRBJ1-2; D not resolved. The CDR3 loop spans 11 amino acids. The germline V and J ends were trimmed by 3 bases and 4 bases, with 3 bases remaining between them. The germline gives CDR1 MGHDK, CDR2 SYGVNS. The CDR3 spells CASSDVYGYTF. The DNA for the CDR3 is TGTGCCAGCAGTGACGTCTATGGCTACACCTTC.

The chain combines TRBV6-6 with TRBJ2-5, with 8 nucleotides matching TRBD1. CDR3 length equals 14 residues. The ends lost 5 bases at V and 5 bases at J; junction bases unmatched: 7. CDR1 MNHNY and CDR2 SVGAGI come from the germline V gene (reference sequence). CDR3 in DNA: TGTGCCAGCAGTCACCGGACAGGGAAGGAGACCCAGTACTTC. Translation gives CASSHRTGKETQYF.

This chain joins TRBV7-2 and TRBJ1-5; the D gene is possibly TRBD1 (5 bases). The CDR3 contains 12 residues. Germline values: CDR1 SGHTA, CDR2 FQGNSA. V shed 9 bases and J shed 4 bases, with 10 bases lying between them. CDR3 sequence: CASSGNNQPQHF. The CDR3 DNA sequence: TGTGCCAGTTCAGGGAATAATCAGCCCCAGCATTTT.

The chain links TRBV9 to TRBJ1-1; D may be TRBD1 (5 bases). The germline V gene has CDR1 SGDLS and CDR2 YYNGEE. Trimming removed 0 bases at V and 11 bases at J, with 11 bases between. This CDR3 has 12 amino acids. The CDR3 sequence: CASSVDGGTAFF. As DNA, the CDR3 is TGTGCCAGCAGCGTAGACGGGGGGACGGCTTTCTTT.